A selection of T cell receptor beta chains follows, all from one sample in a study of CD8 T cells in ankylosing spondylitis. In TCRdb, the 5' RACE reads were re-called with MiXCR into one record per CDR3 protein. The table lists fewer than 550,000 distinct CDR3 sequences, over 4% of them singletons. The sample consisted of blood, either unsorted or a sorted T cell fraction (not recorded which). These receptors all come from a male donor with ankylosing spondylitis. Both conserved end residues are part of each CDR3. Fields, in order: J gene, V gene, clone size, D gene, CDR3 DNA, CDR3 protein. The D gene is left open where the match is weak. Where a row states a size, it is once, few, many or the class of an expanded clone; other rows omit it.

TRBJ2-2,TRBV20-1,few,TRBD2,TGCAGTGCTAGAGATGTCGACAGCGGGGGGGCCGCGAACACCGGGGAGCTGTTTTTT,CSARDVDSGGAANTGELFF
TRBJ2-7,TRBV2,many,.,TGTGCCAGCAGTGGGGTAGGGGGCTACGAGCAGTACTTC,CASSGVGGYEQYF
TRBJ1-2,TRBV5-1,many,.,TGCGCCAGCAGCTTGGACCAGGGGCTCTATGGCTACACCTTC,CASSLDQGLYGYTF
TRBJ2-5,TRBV6-6,many,.,TGTGCCAGCAGTTACCGAGGGATCGGAGAGACCCAGTACTTC,CASSYRGIGETQYF
TRBJ2-5,TRBV27,few,TRBD1,TGTGCCAGCAGTTCCGGGACAGGGAGGACCCAGTACTTC,CASSSGTGRTQYF
TRBJ2-7,TRBV19,.,.,TGTGCCAGTAGTATAGGGGGCAGCTACTACGAGCAGTACTTC,CASSIGGSYYEQYF
TRBJ2-2,TRBV6-2/TRBV6-3,few,.,TGTGCCAGCAGTTATACTTCAGAGTCCGGGGAGCTGTTTTTT,CASSYTSESGELFF
TRBJ2-3,TRBV5-1,many,.,TGCGCCAGCAGCGCGGGGACTGGACCTAGCACAGATACGCAGTATTTT,CASSAGTGPSTDTQYF
TRBJ1-4,TRBV18,many,.,TGTGCCAGCTCACCTGTATGGAATGAAAAACTGTTTTTT,CASSPVWNEKLFF
TRBJ2-7,TRBV9,many,.,TGTGCCAGCAGCGTAGCAGTAGGGGGCTACGAGCAGTACTTC,CASSVAVGGYEQYF
TRBJ1-2,TRBV10-3,few,.,TGTGCCATCACCACCCCGTCGGCGGCCGATAACTATGGCTACACCTTC,CAITTPSAADNYGYTF
TRBJ1-2,TRBV7-9,many,TRBD1,TGTGCCAGCAGCTTAGTATCAGGGGGCCCTGGCTACACCTTC,CASSLVSGGPGYTF
TRBJ2-1,TRBV7-9,many,.,TGTGCCAGCAGCTTAGCTTTCGAGCAGTTCTTC,CASSLAFEQFF
TRBJ1-2,TRBV20-1,.,.,TGCAGTGCTAGTCGGGGAAGGGGGGGCTACACCTTC,CSASRGRGGYTF
TRBJ2-2,TRBV12-3/TRBV12-4,many,.,TGTGCCAGCAGTTTAGTGGGGCCTAGAACCGGGGAGCTGTTTTTT,CASSLVGPRTGELFF
TRBJ2-6,TRBV11-1,few,TRBD1,TGTGCCAGCAGCCACTCGGACAGGGAAGACTCTGGGGCCAACGTCCTGACTTTC,CASSHSDREDSGANVLTF
TRBJ2-7,TRBV29-1,many,TRBD2,TGCAGCGTTGAGAGCGGGGGGACCTACGAGCAGTACTTC,CSVESGGTYEQYF
TRBJ2-7,TRBV12-3/TRBV12-4,many,.,TGTGCCAGCAGTTCTGGGTGGGGCGAGCAGTACTTC,CASSSGWGEQYF
TRBJ2-7,TRBV5-4,many,TRBD2,TGTGCCAGCAGCTGGGGACTAGCTGAGTACGAGCAGTACTTC,CASSWGLAEYEQYF
TRBJ2-5,TRBV15,few,.,TGTGCCACCAGCCGGGGAGACCAAGAGACCCAGTACTTC,CATSRGDQETQYF
TRBJ2-7,TRBV20-1,many,TRBD2,TGCAGTGCCCCGCTCCCTAGCGGGAGCTCCTACGAGCAGTACTTC,CSAPLPSGSSYEQYF
TRBJ1-1,TRBV20-1,many,.,TGCAGTGCCCTACGGCCGCCGAACACTGAAGCTTTCTTT,CSALRPPNTEAFF
TRBJ2-7,TRBV5-1,many,.,TGCGCCAGCAGCTTGACGAACCACGAGCAGTACTTC,CASSLTNHEQYF
TRBJ2-2,TRBV10-2,.,.,TGCGCCAGCAGTGAATACTCAGGGATCGGGGAGCTGTTTTTT,CASSEYSGIGELFF
TRBJ2-1,TRBV7-8,many,.,TGTGCCAGCAGCTTCTACTACAATGAGCAGTTCTTC,CASSFYYNEQFF
TRBJ2-2,TRBV5-1,many,TRBD2,TGCGCCAGCAGCTTTACGGGGGGGCATGACACCGGGGAGCTGTTTTTT,CASSFTGGHDTGELFF
TRBJ1-5,TRBV20-1,many,TRBD1,TGCAGTGCTAGAGATAGGAGAACAGGGGGCAATCAGCCCCAGCATTTT,CSARDRRTGGNQPQHF
TRBJ1-5,TRBV11-2,many,.,TGTGCCAGCAGCCCTGGAGGGGGGGCAGATCAGCCCCAGCATTTT,CASSPGGGADQPQHF
TRBJ1-5,TRBV6-5,.,.,TGTGCCAGCAGTTACTCGAGCGGGTGGGGTGGTAGCAATCAGCCCCAGCATTTT,CASSYSSGWGGSNQPQHF
TRBJ1-1,TRBV20-1,.,.,TGCAGTGCCCAAATAGGAGACGGAATCCGAATCGGGGCTTTCTTT,CSAQIGDGIRIGAFF
TRBJ2-1,TRBV4-3,many,.,TGCGCCAGCAGCCCATCAGTAAACCGGGGCCTCGCCTACCACAATGAGCAGTTCTTC,CASSPSVNRGLAYHNEQFF
TRBJ2-1,TRBV7-9,many,TRBD2,TGTGCCAGCAGCCGGGGTCTAGCGGGAGGATACAATGAGCAGTTCTTC,CASSRGLAGGYNEQFF
TRBJ1-1,TRBV10-3,many,.,TGTGCCATCACCCTAGGAGACACTGAAGCTTTCTTT,CAITLGDTEAFF
TRBJ2-3,TRBV5-6,few,TRBD2,TGTGCCAGCAGCGACTATAGGACTAGCGGGAGTTCAGATACGCAGTATTTT,CASSDYRTSGSSDTQYF
TRBJ2-5,TRBV29-1,many,.,TGCAGCGTTGGGGGGGTTGCCGAGACCCAGTACTTC,CSVGGVAETQYF
TRBJ1-2,TRBV25-1,many,.,TGTGCCAGCAGTTGGGGGGCCAACAGGGTACGGAGTGGCTACACCTTC,CASSWGANRVRSGYTF
TRBJ2-1,TRBV11-2,.,TRBD2,TGTGCCAGCAGCCGTGTAACCCCCGGGACTAGCGGGAGGAATGAGCAGTTCTTC,CASSRVTPGTSGRNEQFF
TRBJ1-5,TRBV6-2/TRBV6-3,many,.,TGTGCCAGCAGTTACGACTACAATCAGCCCCAGCATTTT,CASSYDYNQPQHF
TRBJ2-5,TRBV20-1,many,.,TGCAGTGCTAGAGCCCACCAAGAGACCCAGTACTTC,CSARAHQETQYF
TRBJ1-4,TRBV28,many,TRBD1,TGTGCCAGCAGTGAACAGGGGGCAGGAGCTAATGAAAAACTGTTTTTT,CASSEQGAGANEKLFF
TRBJ2-5,TRBV6-4,few,TRBD2,TGTGCCACAAGGGAGGGCCTCGATGGACCGGAGACCCAGTACTTC,CATREGLDGPETQYF
TRBJ2-7,TRBV2,many,.,TGTGCCAGCACTAGGGACGGGTACGAGCAGTACTTC,CASTRDGYEQYF
TRBJ2-7,TRBV20-1,many,TRBD1,TGCAGTGCTAGAGAGCCAGGGGGAAGCTACGAGCAGTACTTC,CSAREPGGSYEQYF
TRBJ2-1,TRBV5-4,few,.,TGTGCCAGCAGCTTCGGACGGGACAATGAGCAGTTCTTC,CASSFGRDNEQFF
TRBJ1-4,TRBV9,many,.,TGTGCCAGCAGCAGATCAGGGTCAACTAATGAAAAACTGTTTTTT,CASSRSGSTNEKLFF
TRBJ1-5,TRBV12-3/TRBV12-4,few,.,TGTGCCAGCAGTTTAATCGGGGTTCAGCCCCAGCATTTT,CASSLIGVQPQHF
TRBJ1-2,TRBV15,.,.,TGTGCCACCAGCAGAGATCACAGGGTCGACTATGGCTACACCTTC,CATSRDHRVDYGYTF
TRBJ1-4,TRBV5-1,many,TRBD1,TGCGCCAGCAGCTTGTTCCAGGGGGCAGGGGAAAAACTGTTTTTT,CASSLFQGAGEKLFF
TRBJ2-5,TRBV7-2,.,.,TGTGCCAGCAGCTTATGGACAGCACAAGAGACCCAGTACTTC,CASSLWTAQETQYF
TRBJ1-4,TRBV5-1,many,.,TGCGCCAGCAGCTTGGGAATGCAACGTGAAAAACTGTTTTTT,CASSLGMQREKLFF
TRBJ1-1,TRBV18,.,.,TGTGCCAGCTCACCGGATTCTACGGTGAACACTGAAGCTTTCTTT,CASSPDSTVNTEAFF
TRBJ2-1,TRBV15,many,.,TGTGCCACCAGGAGGGCCGAGGGGAGCTCCTACAATGAGCAGTTCTTC,CATRRAEGSSYNEQFF
TRBJ1-3,TRBV4-2,many,.,TGTGCCAGCAGCCAAGTTTCGGGGGGTGGAAACACCATATATTTT,CASSQVSGGGNTIYF
TRBJ1-2,TRBV29-1,many,.,TGCAGCGTTAGGATCTACTATGGCTACACCTTC,CSVRIYYGYTF
TRBJ2-7,TRBV4-3,many,.,TGCGCCAGCAGCCAAGTTTGGGCAAAAGACTCCTACGAGCAGTACTTC,CASSQVWAKDSYEQYF
TRBJ1-3,TRBV4-2,many,.,TGTGCCAGCAGCCAACCTACTACTAGCTCTGGAAACACCATATATTTT,CASSQPTTSSGNTIYF
TRBJ2-1,TRBV28,few,.,TGTGCCAGCAGTACCCGAACCCCAGGGATCCTCAATGAGCAGTTCTTC,CASSTRTPGILNEQFF